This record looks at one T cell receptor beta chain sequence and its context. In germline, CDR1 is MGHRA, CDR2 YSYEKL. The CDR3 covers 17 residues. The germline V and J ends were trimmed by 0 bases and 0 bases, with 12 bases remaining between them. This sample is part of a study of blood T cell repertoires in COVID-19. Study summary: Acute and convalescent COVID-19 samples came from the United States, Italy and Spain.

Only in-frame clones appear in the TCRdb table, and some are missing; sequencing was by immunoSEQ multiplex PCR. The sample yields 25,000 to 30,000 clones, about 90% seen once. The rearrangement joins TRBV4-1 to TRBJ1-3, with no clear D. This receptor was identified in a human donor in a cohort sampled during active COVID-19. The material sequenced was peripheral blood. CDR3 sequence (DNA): TGCGCCAGCAGCCAAGATGGTAGAGGAACCTCTGGAAACACCATATATTTT. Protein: CASSQDGRGTSGNTIYF.